This T cell receptor (beta chain) is drawn from a study of T cell responses to AZD1222 COVID-19 vaccine. Study-wide results and limits: The study reported that nearly half of spike-specific TCRs target unmutated variant regions.

Profiling relied on immunoSEQ multiplex PCR, and the TCRdb table lists in-frame clones only, not all of them. The sample records under 100,000 clones, roughly 94% being singletons. Trimming removed 4 bases from V and 12 bases from J, with 14 bases in between. The CDR3 runs to 12 residues. Germline V gene lookup returns CDR1 SGHRS and CDR2 YFSETQ. On this clone itself: No antigen is known for it.

The TCR was taken from an adult in good health. The chain recombines TRBV5-1 with TRBJ2-1; D not resolved. Sequences were derived from peripheral blood, sampled on day 0 of MenACWY control vaccination. CDR3 amino acids: CASSPGPAVQFF. The CDR3 bases are TGCGCCAGCAGCCCAGGACCGGCAGTGCAGTTCTTC.